The TCR beta chain described here comes from a study of blood T cell repertoires in COVID-19. Across the study: Samples came from the United States, Italy and Spain, spanning acute and convalescent COVID-19. From T cells, B-cell-depleted T cells, or PBMCs came the material, which was cDNA or gDNA.

Patients in Seattle were enrolled during active infection, then followed longitudinally. Authors' data handling: How many nucleated cells were present was estimated from reference gene primer amplification. This table comes from immunoSEQ multiplex PCR, and its TCRdb copy is limited to in-frame clones, with some not included. V, J and clone size were drawn from that table, and D and trimming were deduced from the DNA. The sample contains fewer than 400,000 clones, roughly 90% of which appear only once. J was trimmed by 3 bases and V by 10 bases; bases with no gene match: 6. The germline gives CDR1 LNHDA, CDR2 SQIVND (reference sequence). The CDR3 totals 13 residues.

This TCR came from a woman in her thirties with COVID-19, enrolled during active disease. This sequence joins TRBV19 and TRBJ2-1; TRBD2 agrees at 7 bases. The specimen sequenced was peripheral blood. The CDR3 coding sequence is TGTGCCACCCGGGGGAGGGGCTACAATGAGCAGTTCTTC. This sequence encodes CATRGRGYNEQFF.